This TCR beta chain was documented in a study of cytomegalovirus exposure and HLA in healthy donors. In the PCR, 60 Vbeta and 13 Jbeta primers were used. Method: immunoSEQ multiplex PCR; TCRdb's copy keeps in-frame clones and lacks some. The sample gives 150,000 to 250,000 clones, 82% of which show up once; around 6% is in the top ten. Germline V gene sequence: CDR1 SNHLY, CDR2 FYNNEI. Trimming took off 6 bases at V and 2 bases at J, with 10 bases between the two ends. The CDR3 contains 14 residues. The source material was PBMCs. The chain has TRBV2 and TRBJ2-2; D might be TRBD1 (6 bases). The receptor comes from a woman in her 50s in good health and CMV-seropositive. CDR3 coding DNA: TGTGCCAGCAGCCAGGGGCTCAACACCGGGGAGCTGTTTTTT. Translation gives CASSQGLNTGELFF.